The sample holds a few counts of the clone carrying this T cell receptor (beta chain). Its antigen is currently unknown. Whether given at about 4 or about 12 weeks, second doses were pooled. TCRdb's copy holds only in-frame clones and misses some; the assay was immunoSEQ multiplex PCR. The sample yields more than 85,000 clones, around 87% seen once. The data were obtained in a study of T cell responses to AZD1222 COVID-19 vaccine. Study-wide results and limits: Baseline testing showed seropositivity in only five to seven AZD1222 recipients. Most donors were white British, females outnumbered males, and clonal diversity was possibly underestimated. Spike-specific TCR breadth rose after two AZD1222 doses, and depth rose as well.

Trimming removed 5 bases from V and 5 bases from J, with 21 bases in between. The germline CDR1 and CDR2 sequences are SEHNR and FQNEAQ (reference sequence). This CDR3 spans 16 amino acids. The chain links TRBV7-9 to TRBJ1-1; tentative D call: TRBD1 (6 bases). The source is an adult who received the AZD1222 COVID-19 vaccine. Sequenced here: peripheral blood, sampled 28 days after the second AZD1222 dose. CDR3 DNA sequence: TGTGCCAGCAGCCACCCAGTGGGGGGCGGGAATACTGAAGCTTTCTTT. Its protein product is CASSHPVGGGNTEAFF.